One and the same sample provided the 22 T cell receptor beta chains below, sequenced in a study of blood T cell repertoires in COVID-19. Sequencing used immunoSEQ multiplex PCR; TCRdb keeps in-frame clones, though not all of them. The repertoire holds 60,000 or so clones, with about nine tenths as singletons. The source material was peripheral blood. All receptors derive from a human donor with active COVID-19. The donor label of this sample is uncertain.

This clone was detected once. The CDR3 spells CASGTSGGYNEQFF. The CDR3 DNA follows: TGTGCCAGCGGGACTAGCGGGGGCTACAATGAGCAGTTCTTC. The V gene is TRBV9, the J gene TRBJ2-1, with 14 bases matching TRBD2. In germline, CDR1 is SGDLS, CDR2 YYNGEE. The length of the CDR3 is 14 residues. V was clipped by 7 bases and J by 3 bases; unmatched bases: 0.

The CDR3 here is CASRGDKVRYEQYF. CDR3 nucleotides: TGTGCCAGCAGGGGGGACAAAGTCCGTTACGAGCAGTACTTC. V and J are TRBV28 and TRBJ2-7; tentative D call: TRBD1 (6 bases). Per the germline V gene, CDR1 is MDHEN and CDR2 is SYDVKM. The CDR3 is 14 amino acids. The germline V and J ends were trimmed by 6 bases and 4 bases, with 16 bases remaining between them.

V usage is TRBV3-1 (or the pseudogene TRBV3-2) and J usage is TRBJ2-5, with 9 nucleotides matching TRBD2. Losses at the gene ends were 0 bases for V and 5 bases for J; bases not matched to a gene: 7. CDR3 length: 16 amino acids. Germline V gene lookup returns CDR1 LGHDT and CDR2 YNNKEL (reference sequence). This CDR3 is CASSQDPAGGGETQYF. The CDR3 DNA sequence: TGTGCCAGCAGCCAAGATCCAGCGGGAGGAGGGGAGACCCAGTACTTC.

This chain uses TRBV27 with TRBJ1-5, with a weak D call TRBD1 (5 bases). V lost 3 bases to trimming and J lost 7 bases, with 16 bases between them. Germline V lookup: CDR1 MNHEY, CDR2 SMNVEV (reference sequence). The CDR3 spans 15 residues. The CDR3 nucleotides are TGTGCCAGCAGTTTCCTCGGGGGTTCGAAGCAGCCCCAGCATTTT. It translates to CASSFLGGSKQPQHF.

V usage is TRBV7-8 and J usage is TRBJ2-5; TRBD2 aligns across 8 bases. The CDR3 runs 15 residues. The V segment lost 1 base and the J segment 3 bases; nucleotides outside the gene matches: 4. Per germline, CDR1 SGHVS and CDR2 FQNEAQ. Here the CDR3 reads CASSLDPGGEETQYF. The DNA for the CDR3 is TGTGCCAGCAGCTTAGATCCGGGAGGGGAAGAGACCCAGTACTTC.

The gene calls are TRBV28 and TRBJ1-4; D not certain. This CDR3 region has 11 residues. From germline, CDR1 is MDHEN and CDR2 SYDVKM. V was shortened by 3 bases and J by 10 bases, with 6 bases between the two germline ends. CDR3 loop: CASSFSGKLFF. CDR3 bases: TGTGCCAGCAGTTTTTCGGGAAAACTGTTTTTT. The variable domain in full, completed from reference TRBV28 and TRBJ1-4, reads DVKVTQSSRYLVKRTGEKVFLECVQDMDHENMFWYRQDPGLGLRLIYFSYDVKMKEKGDIPEGYSVSREKKERFSLILESASTNQTSMYLCASSFSGKLFFGSGTQLSVL.

In this sample, this clone turned up once. The J gene is TRBJ1-5, the V gene TRBV4-2; 7 nucleotides match TRBD1. CDR1 is LGHNA, CDR2 YNFKEQ, per germline. The CDR3 length is 19 residues. J lost 6 bases, V lost 1 base, and 18 bases had no gene match. CDR3 loop: CASSQVFDRVGAGRQPQHF. The CDR3 bases are TGTGCCAGCAGCCAAGTTTTCGACAGGGTTGGAGCAGGGCGTCAGCCCCAGCATTTT.

The chain couples TRBV30 to TRBJ1-2, with TRBD1 as a possible D gene (6 bases). Germline V gives CDR1 GTSNPN, CDR2 SVGIG (reference sequence). The CDR3 runs 13 residues. The ends were cut back, 0 bases at V and 8 bases at J, with 13 bases in the middle. The CDR3 sequence: CAWSVDRILGYTF. The DNA for the CDR3 is TGTGCCTGGAGTGTAGACAGGATTCTAGGCTACACCTTC.

CDR3 region: CASRMDRAILNEQFF. The CDR3 coding sequence is TGTGCCAGCAGGATGGACAGGGCAATCCTGAATGAGCAGTTCTTC. The V call is TRBV6-5, the J call TRBJ2-1, with 8 bases aligning to TRBD1. This CDR3 region has 15 residues. Per the germline V gene, CDR1 is MNHEY and CDR2 is SVGAGI. Losses at the gene ends were 6 bases for V and 7 bases for J; bases not matched to a gene: 11.

This chain uses TRBV28 with TRBJ1-6, with 8 bases aligning to TRBD1. V lost 4 bases to trimming and J lost 0 bases; unmatched junction nucleotides: 11. This CDR3 region has 19 residues. CDR1 and CDR2 from the germline V gene are MDHEN and SYDVKM. The CDR3 bases are TGTGCCAGCAGTTCAGTGACAGGGGTTGGCCTCTCCTATAATTCACCCCTCCACTTT. Translating gives CASSSVTGVGLSYNSPLHF.

This clone was counted once. This chain connects TRBV9 to TRBJ1-3; D is unresolved. The V and J ends lost 3 bases and 2 bases respectively, with 9 bases between them. This CDR3 is 14 amino acids long. CDR1 is SGDLS and CDR2 is YYNGEE in the germline V gene. CDR3 sequence: CASSAGTAGNTIYF. CDR3 DNA: TGTGCCAGCAGCGCGGGAACCGCTGGAAACACCATATATTTT. Combining the CDR3 with reference TRBV9 and TRBJ1-3 gives the whole variable domain DSGVTQTPKHLITATGQRVTLRCSPRSGDLSVYWYQQSLDQGLQFLIQYYNGEERAKGNILERFSAQQFPDLHSELNLSSLELGDSALYFCASSAGTAGNTIYFGEGSWLTVV.

V gene TRBV9 combines with J gene TRBJ1-2; D unclear. The V end lost 0 bases, the J end lost 0 bases, and 12 bases lay between the germline ends. The CDR3 has 16 amino acids. Germline V gives CDR1 SGDLS, CDR2 YYNGEE. As DNA, the CDR3 is TGTGCCAGCAGCGTAGGCCGAGGGCAGTCTAACTATGGCTACACCTTC. Translated: CASSVGRGQSNYGYTF.

The gene calls are TRBV19 and TRBJ2-7; D might be TRBD1 (5 bases). Germline V gene lookup returns CDR1 LNHDA and CDR2 SQIVND (reference sequence). This CDR3 contains 14 residues. V shed 2 bases and J shed 2 bases, with 10 bases lying between them. CDR3 region: CASSIRPGPYEQYF. The CDR3 DNA reads as TGTGCCAGTAGTATACGGCCAGGGCCCTACGAGCAGTACTTC.

The chain combines TRBV20-1 with TRBJ1-2; no clear D gene. Trimming cost V 5 bases and J 4 bases, with 5 bases left between them. The CDR3 extends over 10 amino acids. Per the germline V gene, CDR1 is DFQATT and CDR2 is SNEGSKA (reference sequence). The CDR3 reads CSAAPYGYTF. The CDR3 DNA follows: TGCAGTGCTGCGCCCTATGGCTACACCTTC.

This sequence joins TRBV3-1 (or the pseudogene TRBV3-2) and TRBJ1-2, with D possibly matching TRBD1 (6 bases). The length of the CDR3 is 14 residues. The germline V gene has CDR1 LGHDT and CDR2 YNNKEL (reference sequence). The V gene lost 4 bases and the J gene lost 2 bases, with 11 bases spanning the gap. The CDR3: CASSPQQGNYGYTF. The DNA for the CDR3 is TGTGCCAGCAGCCCCCAACAGGGAAACTATGGCTACACCTTC.

The chain employs TRBV6-2 or TRBV6-3 and TRBJ2-3; TRBD2 is a possible D gene (6 bases). Trimming took off 2 bases at V and 1 base at J, with 16 bases between the two ends. The CDR3 runs 17 residues. From germline, CDR1 is MNHEY and CDR2 SVGEGT. As DNA, the CDR3 is TGTGCCAGCAGTTACGGTTGGGCCGGGGGTGGCACAGATACGCAGTATTTT. Amino acids: CASSYGWAGGGTDTQYF.

The chain uses TRBV19 and TRBJ2-7, with a weak D call TRBD2 (5 bases). The CDR3 runs 13 residues. The germline V gene has CDR1 LNHDA and CDR2 SQIVND (reference sequence). V shed 3 bases and J shed 0 bases, with 6 bases lying between them. The CDR3 DNA reads as TGTGCCAGTAGTATCGGGGACTCCTACGAGCAGTACTTC. This gives the protein CASSIGDSYEQYF.

The genes are TRBV5-1 and TRBJ2-7; 13 nucleotides agree with TRBD2. Germline V gene data show CDR1 as SGHRS and CDR2 as YFSETQ. Unmatched junction bases numbered 2, after V lost 1 base and J lost 1 base. The CDR3 runs to 16 residues. The CDR3 region has the DNA TGCGCCAGCAGCTTGCGGACTAGCGGGAGTTCCTACGAGCAGTACTTC. The encoded protein is CASSLRTSGSSYEQYF.

The DNA for the CDR3 is TGTGCCACCAGCAATCGGGACAGGGGGCAAGAAGCTTTCTTT. It yields the protein CATSNRDRGQEAFF. The genes are TRBV15 and TRBJ1-1, with TRBD1 matching over 12 bases. The length of the CDR3 is 14 residues. The trim removed 4 bases at V and 8 bases at J, leaving 5 bases unmatched. Germline CDR1 and CDR2: LNHNV and YYDKDF (reference sequence).

The rearrangement uses TRBV5-3 and TRBJ1-2, with 9 bases fitting TRBD1. TRBV5-3 is an open reading frame whose function is uncertain. This CDR3 has 19 amino acids. Trimming at V came to 2 bases and at J to 4 bases, leaving 18 bases not matched to a gene. CDR3 in amino acids: CARSFNNNHYRGRSYGYTF. The CDR3 nucleotides are TGTGCCAGAAGCTTCAACAATAATCATTACAGGGGGCGCAGCTATGGCTACACCTTC.

This chain connects TRBV30 to TRBJ1-5; D is perhaps TRBD1 (6 bases). V gave up 2 bases and J gave up 4 bases, with 15 bases separating them. Germline CDR1 and CDR2: GTSNPN and SVGIG (reference sequence). The CDR3 has 15 residues. Here the CDR3 reads CAWSSTGIGNQPQHF. The CDR3 DNA is TGTGCCTGGAGTTCCACAGGGATCGGGAATCAGCCCCAGCATTTT.

The genes are TRBV6-5 and TRBJ2-2; the match to TRBD2 covers 7 bases. Looked up from germline, CDR1 is MNHEY and CDR2 is SVGAGI. Trimming removed 1 base from V and 6 bases from J; junction bases left unmatched: 2. The length of the CDR3 is 14 residues. The CDR3 nucleotides are TGTGCCAGCAGTTACTGGGCGGGGGCCGGGGAGCTGTTTTTT. This encodes CASSYWAGAGELFF.